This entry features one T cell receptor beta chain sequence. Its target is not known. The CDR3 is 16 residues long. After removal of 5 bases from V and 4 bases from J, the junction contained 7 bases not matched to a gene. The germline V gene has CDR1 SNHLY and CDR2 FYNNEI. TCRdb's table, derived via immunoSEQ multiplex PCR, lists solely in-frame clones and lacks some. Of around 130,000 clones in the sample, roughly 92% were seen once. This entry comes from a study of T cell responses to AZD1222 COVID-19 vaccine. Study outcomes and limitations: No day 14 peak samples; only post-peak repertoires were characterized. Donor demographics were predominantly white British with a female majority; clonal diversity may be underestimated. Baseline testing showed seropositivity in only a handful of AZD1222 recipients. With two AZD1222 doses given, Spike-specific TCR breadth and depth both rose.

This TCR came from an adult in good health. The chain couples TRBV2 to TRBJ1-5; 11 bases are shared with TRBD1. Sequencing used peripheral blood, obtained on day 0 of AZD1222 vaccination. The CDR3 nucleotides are TGTGCCAGCAGTCTTGGAGGGACAGGGGGGAATCAGCCCCAGCATTTT. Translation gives CASSLGGTGGNQPQHF.